A selection of T cell receptor beta chains follows, all from one sample in a study of OX40 agonist ivuxolimab in advanced cancers. The repertoire was sequenced with immunoSEQ multiplex PCR; TCRdb's copy has only in-frame clones and lacks some. The table has under 90,000 clones, around nine tenths seen once. The material was CD4+ or CD8+ T cells sorted from blood, obtained in a trial of the OX40 agonist ivuxolimab. Source of these receptors: an adult with an advanced solid tumor such as melanoma, head and neck, liver or kidney cancer. Both conserved end residues are part of each CDR3. A D gene is named only where the DNA matches it firmly. Rows may omit the clone size; those that give it use once, few, many or a size class.

size: few
D: NA
V: TRBV10-2
J: TRBJ2-7
length: 13
CDR3: CASATAGAYEQYF
DNA: TGCGCCAGCGCCACGGCAGGGGCGTACGAGCAGTACTTC

size: NA
D: NA
V: TRBV6-5
J: TRBJ1-1
length: 14
CDR3: CVSSPWTGNTEAFF
DNA: TGTGTCAGCAGCCCCTGGACGGGAAACACTGAAGCTTTCTTT

size: NA
D: TRBD2
V: TRBV27
J: TRBJ2-7
length: 17
CDR3: CASSSPTGLAGSYEQYF
DNA: TGTGCCAGCAGTTCGCCGACGGGACTAGCGGGATCCTACGAGCAGTACTTC

size: NA
D: NA
V: TRBV30
J: TRBJ1-2
length: 11
CDR3: CAWTGTHGYTF
DNA: TGTGCCTGGACCGGGACACATGGCTACACCTTC

size: NA
D: NA
V: TRBV19
J: TRBJ1-2
length: 15
CDR3: CASSIDHGGLYGYTF
DNA: TGTGCCAGTAGTATAGATCATGGGGGGCTCTATGGCTACACCTTC

size: NA
D: TRBD2
V: TRBV11-2
J: TRBJ2-5
length: 14
CDR3: CASSFNSGIGTQYF
DNA: TGTGCCAGCAGCTTCAATAGCGGGATTGGGACCCAGTACTTC

size: NA
D: NA
V: TRBV28
J: TRBJ2-7
length: 11
CDR3: CASSFGYEQYF
DNA: TGTGCCAGCAGTTTCGGCTACGAGCAGTACTTC

size: NA
D: NA
V: TRBV5-1
J: TRBJ2-5
length: 13
CDR3: CASSLVGKETQYF
DNA: TGCGCCAGCAGCTTGGTGGGAAAAGAGACCCAGTACTTC

size: NA
D: TRBD2
V: TRBV9
J: TRBJ2-1
length: 14
CDR3: CASSVGGSYNEQFF
DNA: TGTGCCAGCAGCGTCGGGGGGTCCTACAATGAGCAGTTCTTC

size: once
D: TRBD2
V: TRBV6-5
J: TRBJ2-1
length: 16
CDR3: CASSYSGGGSYNEQFF
DNA: TGTGCCAGCAGTTACTCGGGCGGGGGATCCTACAATGAGCAGTTCTTC

size: NA
D: NA
V: TRBV13
J: TRBJ1-3
length: 17
CDR3: CASSHIGTGSSGNTIYF
DNA: TGTGCCAGCAGCCACATAGGTACAGGGAGCTCTGGAAACACCATATATTTT

size: NA
D: TRBD1
V: TRBV5-1
J: TRBJ2-2
length: 16
CDR3: CASSLQGAGGTGELFF
DNA: TGCGCCAGCAGCTTACAGGGGGCCGGGGGCACCGGGGAGCTGTTTTTT

size: NA
D: NA
V: TRBV19
J: TRBJ2-1
length: 13
CDR3: CASSIDFRGEQFF
DNA: TGTGCCAGTAGTATAGATTTCCGGGGTGAGCAGTTCTTC

size: NA
D: NA
V: TRBV7-2
J: TRBJ1-5
length: 14
CDR3: CASSLAGGNQPQHF
DNA: TGTGCCAGCAGCTTAGCTGGGGGCAATCAGCCCCAGCATTTT

size: few
D: NA
V: TRBV12-5
J: TRBJ1-2
length: 15
CDR3: CASGLVPPRHGGYTF
DNA: TGTGCTAGTGGTTTGGTCCCACCTCGACATGGTGGCTACACCTTC

size: NA
D: TRBD2
V: TRBV5-1
J: TRBJ2-5
length: 16
CDR3: CASSSGLAGVLETQYF
DNA: TGCGCCAGCAGCTCGGGACTAGCGGGAGTGTTAGAGACCCAGTACTTC

size: NA
D: TRBD2
V: TRBV4-2
J: TRBJ2-3
length: 18
CDR3: CASSQDFGGRGLAGTQYF
DNA: TGTGCCAGCAGCCAAGATTTTGGCGGGAGGGGGCTGGCTGGAACGCAGTATTTT

size: NA
D: TRBD1
V: TRBV18
J: TRBJ1-1
length: 15
CDR3: CASSSKTGLVTEAFF
DNA: TGTGCCAGCTCATCAAAGACAGGGTTGGTCACTGAAGCTTTCTTT

size: few
D: TRBD1
V: TRBV19
J: TRBJ1-5
length: 14
CDR3: CATRDRGNNQPQHF
DNA: TGTGCCACCCGGGACAGGGGTAACAATCAGCCCCAGCATTTT

size: NA
D: TRBD1
V: TRBV19
J: TRBJ2-3
length: 14
CDR3: CASKGQGWTDTQYF
DNA: TGTGCCAGTAAGGGACAGGGTTGGACAGATACGCAGTATTTT

size: NA
D: TRBD1
V: TRBV29-1
J: TRBJ2-7
length: 12
CDR3: CSASGQAYEQYF
DNA: TGCAGCGCTTCGGGACAGGCCTACGAGCAGTACTTC

size: NA
D: NA
V: TRBV2
J: TRBJ1-1
length: 11
CDR3: CASKMNTEAFF
DNA: TGTGCCAGCAAGATGAACACTGAAGCTTTCTTT

size: NA
D: NA
V: TRBV19
J: TRBJ2-5
length: 11
CDR3: CASSILETQYF
DNA: TGTGCCAGTAGTATCTTAGAGACCCAGTACTTC

size: NA
D: NA
V: TRBV16
J: TRBJ1-3
length: 16
CDR3: CASSRGASSSGNTIYF
DNA: TGTGCCAGCAGCCGCGGGGCGTCGAGCTCTGGAAACACCATATATTTT

size: NA
D: NA
V: TRBV5-8
J: TRBJ1-2
length: 15
CDR3: CASSPYGRDFNGYTF
DNA: TGTGCCAGCAGCCCCTACGGCCGGGACTTCAATGGCTACACCTTC

size: NA
D: NA
V: TRBV19
J: TRBJ2-5
length: 15
CDR3: CASSIERSTGGTQYF
DNA: TGTGCCAGTAGTATCGAGCGGAGTACTGGGGGGACCCAGTACTTC

size: NA
D: NA
V: TRBV20-1
J: TRBJ2-5
length: 11
CDR3: CSARMGETQYF
DNA: TGCAGTGCGAGGATGGGGGAGACCCAGTACTTC

size: once
D: NA
V: TRBV4-1
J: TRBJ1-3
length: 16
CDR3: CASSQVSFLSGNTIYF
DNA: TGCGCCAGCAGCCAAGTGAGCTTTCTCTCTGGAAACACCATATATTTT

size: NA
D: NA
V: TRBV7-9
J: TRBJ1-5
length: 17
CDR3: CASSLIFGGGSNQPQHF
DNA: TGTGCCAGCAGCTTAATTTTCGGGGGCGGTTCCAATCAGCCCCAGCATTTT

size: NA
D: TRBD1
V: TRBV28
J: TRBJ1-6
length: 14
CDR3: CASSFGDRGLPLHF
DNA: TGTGCCAGCAGTTTTGGGGACAGGGGGTTACCCCTCCACTTT

size: NA
D: NA
V: TRBV5-1
J: TRBJ1-4
length: 14
CDR3: CASSLGTLSEKLFF
DNA: TGCGCCAGCAGCTTGGGGACGTTAAGTGAAAAACTGTTTTTT

size: NA
D: NA
V: TRBV6-1
J: TRBJ1-3
length: 15
CDR3: CASSDYAGVGNTIYF
DNA: TGTGCCAGCAGTGACTATGCAGGGGTCGGAAACACCATATATTTT

size: once
D: TRBD1
V: TRBV6-6
J: TRBJ2-7
length: 15
CDR3: CASSSQDRVSYEQYF
DNA: TGTGCCAGCAGTTCCCAGGACAGGGTCAGCTACGAGCAGTACTTC

size: NA
D: NA
V: TRBV29-1
J: TRBJ1-4
length: 15
CDR3: CSVDLGPSSNEKLFF
DNA: TGCAGCGTTGATCTGGGGCCGAGTTCTAATGAAAAACTGTTTTTT

size: NA
D: NA
V: TRBV5-3
J: TRBJ1-1
length: 16
CDR3: CARSLEGDSRNTEAFF
DNA: TGTGCCAGAAGCTTGGAGGGTGACTCGAGGAACACTGAAGCTTTCTTT

size: NA
D: TRBD1
V: TRBV19
J: TRBJ1-6
length: 15
CDR3: CASSIRQGRDSPLHF
DNA: TGTGCCAGTAGTATCCGACAGGGAAGGGATTCACCCCTCCACTTT

size: NA
D: TRBD1
V: TRBV5-1
J: TRBJ2-7
length: 16
CDR3: CASSLAGTGSGYEQYF
DNA: TGCGCCAGCAGCTTGGCCGGGACAGGGTCGGGCTACGAGCAGTACTTC

size: NA
D: NA
V: TRBV18
J: TRBJ2-1
length: 14
CDR3: CASSPPPTYNEQFF
DNA: TGTGCCAGTTCACCCCCCCCTACCTACAATGAGCAGTTCTTC

size: NA
D: TRBD2
V: TRBV5-6
J: TRBJ2-7
length: 15
CDR3: CASSPLIAGGGEQYF
DNA: TGTGCCAGCAGCCCATTGATAGCGGGAGGAGGTGAGCAGTACTTC

size: NA
D: NA
V: TRBV7-9
J: TRBJ2-5
length: 16
CDR3: CASSLERIRSQETQYF
DNA: TGTGCCAGCAGCTTAGAACGGATTAGATCCCAAGAGACCCAGTACTTC

size: NA
D: NA
V: TRBV19
J: TRBJ1-5
length: 14
CDR3: CASSIKSSNQPQHF
DNA: TGTGCCAGTAGTATTAAATCCAGCAATCAGCCCCAGCATTTT

size: NA
D: TRBD2
V: TRBV15
J: TRBJ2-5
length: 17
CDR3: CATSPGTSGGRQETQYF
DNA: TGTGCCACCAGCCCCGGGACTAGCGGGGGGAGGCAAGAGACCCAGTACTTC

size: NA
D: TRBD1
V: TRBV30
J: TRBJ1-1
length: 12
CDR3: CAWDRGGIEAFF
DNA: TGTGCCTGGGACAGGGGCGGTATAGAAGCTTTCTTT

size: few
D: NA
V: TRBV11-2
J: TRBJ2-5
length: 15
CDR3: CASSPGVGPKETQYF
DNA: TGTGCCAGCAGCCCAGGGGTAGGCCCTAAAGAGACCCAGTACTTC

size: NA
D: NA
V: TRBV7-6
J: TRBJ2-3
length: 13
CDR3: CASSLALSAAQYF
DNA: TGTGCCAGCAGCTTAGCCTTATCGGCGGCGCAGTATTTT

size: few
D: NA
V: TRBV30
J: TRBJ2-7
length: 12
CDR3: CAWSVQGGQQYF
DNA: TGTGCCTGGAGTGTACAGGGAGGACAGCAGTACTTC

size: NA
D: NA
V: TRBV13
J: TRBJ1-5
length: 14
CDR3: CASSRGGGNQPQHF
DNA: TGTGCCAGCAGCCGGGGGGGTGGCAATCAGCCCCAGCATTTT

size: once
D: NA
V: TRBV28
J: TRBJ1-5
length: 17
CDR3: CASSVGGFNALNQPQHF
DNA: TGTGCCAGCAGCGTGGGGGGTTTCAACGCTCTAAATCAGCCCCAGCATTTT

size: NA
D: NA
V: TRBV7-9
J: TRBJ2-1
length: 15
CDR3: CASSPPPRFGNEQFF
DNA: TGTGCCAGCAGCCCCCCCCCTAGGTTTGGAAATGAGCAGTTCTTC

size: NA
D: NA
V: TRBV18
J: TRBJ1-1
length: 11
CDR3: CASSSDFGAFF
DNA: TGTGCCAGCTCCTCTGACTTCGGTGCTTTCTTT

size: NA
D: TRBD2
V: TRBV5-4
J: TRBJ2-7
length: 16
CDR3: CASSPELAGGSYEQYF
DNA: TGTGCCAGCAGCCCAGAACTAGCGGGAGGGTCCTACGAGCAGTACTTC

size: NA
D: NA
V: TRBV19
J: TRBJ1-2
length: 13
CDR3: CASARQGSYGYTF
DNA: TGTGCCAGTGCTCGGCAGGGAAGCTATGGCTACACCTTC

size: NA
D: NA
V: TRBV5-1
J: TRBJ2-3
length: 14
CDR3: CASSLTRGPPTQYF
DNA: TGCGCCAGCAGCTTGACGCGGGGCCCTCCTACGCAGTATTTT